These T cell receptor beta chains were read from a single sample in a study of identical twins. TCRdb re-called the 5' RACE reads with MiXCR, one entry per CDR3 protein. The repertoire holds about 790,000 distinct CDR3 sequences, with over 15% as singletons. This sample also belongs to another study, concerning T cells expressing NK-cell markers.

The sequenced material came from PBMCs. These receptor sequences come from a woman under 30 in good health. CDR3s include the opening cysteine and the closing phenylalanine or tryptophan. Only some rows state a clone size, as once, few, many or a class for expanded clones.

len: 15
v_gene: TRBV5-5
abundance: few
j_gene: TRBJ2-1
CDR3aa: CASSLAKGTPNEQFF

len: 15
v_gene: TRBV15
abundance: few
j_gene: TRBJ1-2
CDR3aa: CATSRATKPYYGYTF

len: 16
v_gene: TRBV12-2
abundance: -
j_gene: TRBJ1-4
CDR3aa: CASRLVEWGVNEKLFF

len: 15
v_gene: TRBV15
abundance: -
j_gene: TRBJ2-2
CDR3aa: CATTVEELDTGELFF

len: 15
v_gene: TRBV20-1
abundance: few
j_gene: TRBJ2-2
CDR3aa: CSARDPAGDPGELFF

len: 14
v_gene: TRBV6-1
abundance: few
j_gene: TRBJ2-3
CDR3aa: CASWFRGRTDTQYF

len: 16
v_gene: TRBV7-2
abundance: -
j_gene: TRBJ1-6
CDR3aa: CASSATGTGVYSPLHF

len: 12
v_gene: TRBV5-1
abundance: few
j_gene: TRBJ2-7
CDR3aa: CASSSQLYEQYF

len: 16
v_gene: TRBV29-1
abundance: -
j_gene: TRBJ2-3
CDR3aa: CSCRPRGQTSTDTQYF

len: 14
v_gene: TRBV21-1
abundance: -
j_gene: TRBJ2-7
CDR3aa: CASSKRQGTREQYF

len: 13
v_gene: TRBV7-9
abundance: few
j_gene: TRBJ2-1
CDR3aa: CASSFGSINEQFF

len: 14
v_gene: TRBV5-6
abundance: -
j_gene: TRBJ2-3
CDR3aa: CASSFSGAEDTQYF

len: 16
v_gene: TRBV5-1
abundance: -
j_gene: TRBJ2-3
CDR3aa: CASSFALASGADTQYF

len: 16
v_gene: TRBV7-8
abundance: -
j_gene: TRBJ2-7
CDR3aa: CASSLADVGEIYEQYF

len: 14
v_gene: TRBV19
abundance: few
j_gene: TRBJ1-6
CDR3aa: CASSIGTGDSPLHF

len: 15
v_gene: TRBV5-1
abundance: once
j_gene: TRBJ2-3
CDR3aa: CASSVPGTRGDTQYF